This TCR beta chain originates from a study of T cells in Graves' hyperthyroidism and ophthalmopathy. Germline V gives CDR1 SGHTA, CDR2 FQGTGA. The CDR3 loop spans 14 amino acids. This clonotype was counted a single time. Its target is unknown. One end of the junction does not line up with germline, which may come from a read error. Regarding the study as a whole: The blood repertoire included most of the expanded thyroid clonotypes above 0.001. From stable hyperthyroidism, ophthalmopathy was set apart by a 13 V-J model.

Investigators excluded patients with uncontrolled infection, other autoimmune disease, pregnancy or lactation. Each diagnosis drew on symptoms, thyroxine, TRAb, thyroid ultrasound and orbital computed tomography findings. RNA transcripts served as the template for amplifying TCR beta CDR3 regions. With the HTBI primer set, the TCR CDR3 went through a first round of RT-PCR. TCRdb ran MiXCR on the multiplex PCR reads and lists one entry per CDR3 protein. The data hold a few hundred thousand distinct CDR3 sequences, with approximately 44% observed a single time. The rearrangement links TRBV7-3 to TRBJ2-7; perhaps D is TRBD1 or TRBD2 (5 bases each). Sequenced sample: peripheral blood or thyroid tissue (not recorded which). The source is a woman in her late teens or twenties with Graves' hyperthyroidism. The CDR3 DNA sequence: TGTGCCAGCAGCTTAAGAGGGGAGACCGGGGAGCTGTACTTC. Amino acids: CASSLRGETGELYF.